This TCR beta chain was sequenced in a study of follicular helper T cells after annual influenza vaccination. The overall study: Across the 2013-2014, 2014-2015 and 2015-2016 vaccination seasons, some subjects were resampled.

As to time point: 2014-2015 season, 7 days after vaccination. Germline CDR1 reads KGHSH; CDR2 reads LQKENI. V lost 2 bases and J lost 1, with 6 bases in between. The CDR3 contains 13 residues. Sequencing of TCRB used Survey level resolution. The assay was immunoSEQ multiplex PCR, and TCRdb's table has in-frame clones only and misses some. This table has 8,000 to 10,000 clones, around 82% appearing once. Notes on the study in general: Each annual vaccination recalled recurring oligoclonal ICOS+CD38+ cTfh clonotypes. Productive TCRB sequences came from only about 10-22% of cells.

Remarks on this clone: Antigen specificity is unknown.

The receptor was derived from an adult who received the influenza vaccine. Sequenced material: CXCR5- memory CD4+ T cells sorted from blood, taken 7 days after influenza vaccination. The rearrangement links TRBV18 to TRBJ2-7; either TRBD1 or TRBD2 may supply D (5 bases each). The CDR3 nucleotides read TGTGCCAGCTCACCAGGGGGATCCTACGAGCAGTACTTC. It yields the protein CASSPGGSYEQYF.